This T cell receptor (beta chain) was captured in a study of shared clonotypes between healthy human individuals. Points from the study as a whole: On the whole, naive subsets had larger estimated richness than memory subsets had.

The assay was carried out at the deep level. Clones were read by immunoSEQ multiplex PCR, and TCRdb kept only the in-frame ones, dropping some. Found here are 600,000 to 750,000 clones, roughly 70% of them singletons; the top ten hold 1.8%. The CDR3 spans 14 residues. The V and J ends lost 7 bases and 5 bases, in that order; junction bases with no gene match: 6. Germline V gene data show CDR1 as LNHDA and CDR2 as SQIVND (reference sequence). Donors were Caucasian adults residing in Nashville, Tennessee, USA. About this clone: Its antigen is still unknown.

V gene TRBV19 combines with J gene TRBJ2-1; 9 bases map to TRBD2. The sequenced sample was memory CD4+ T cells sorted from blood. Indicated subset: CD45RA-negative fraction. This TCR was recovered from a woman aged 25 to 39 in good health. The CDR3 sequence: CASTSGRLNNEQFF. The CDR3 DNA reads TGTGCCAGTACAAGCGGGAGGCTTAACAATGAGCAGTTCTTC. Full variable domain (outside the CDR3, taken from reference TRBV19 and TRBJ2-1): DGGITQSPKYLFRKEGQNVTLSCEQNLNHDAMYWYRQDPGQGLRLIYYSQIVNDFQKGDIAEGYSVSREKKESFPLTVTSAQKNPTAFYLCASTSGRLNNEQFFGPGTRLTVL.